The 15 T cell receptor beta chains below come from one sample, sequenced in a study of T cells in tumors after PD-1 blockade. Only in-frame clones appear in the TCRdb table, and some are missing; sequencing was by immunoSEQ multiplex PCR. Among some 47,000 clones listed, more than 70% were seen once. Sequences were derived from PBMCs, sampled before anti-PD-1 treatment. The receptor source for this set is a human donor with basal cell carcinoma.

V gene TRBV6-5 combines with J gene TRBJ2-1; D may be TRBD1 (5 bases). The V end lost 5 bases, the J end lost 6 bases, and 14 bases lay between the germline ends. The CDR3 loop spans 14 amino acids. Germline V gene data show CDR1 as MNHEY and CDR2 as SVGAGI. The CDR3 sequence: CASSIAWGLNEQFF. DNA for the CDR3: TGTGCCAGCAGTATAGCATGGGGCCTCAATGAGCAGTTCTTC.

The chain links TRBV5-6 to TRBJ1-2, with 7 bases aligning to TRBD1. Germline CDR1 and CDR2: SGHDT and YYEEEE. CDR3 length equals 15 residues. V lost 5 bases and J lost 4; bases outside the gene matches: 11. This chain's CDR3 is CASRPRQGGAYGYTF. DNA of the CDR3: TGTGCCAGCAGACCCCGACAGGGAGGTGCCTATGGCTACACCTTC.

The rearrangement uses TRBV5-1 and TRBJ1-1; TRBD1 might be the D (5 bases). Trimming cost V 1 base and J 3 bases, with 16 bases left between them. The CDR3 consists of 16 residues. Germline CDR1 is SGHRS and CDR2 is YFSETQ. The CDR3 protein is CASSLQSGWGDTEAFF. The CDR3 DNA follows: TGCGCCAGCAGCTTGCAGTCAGGGTGGGGGGACACTGAAGCTTTCTTT.

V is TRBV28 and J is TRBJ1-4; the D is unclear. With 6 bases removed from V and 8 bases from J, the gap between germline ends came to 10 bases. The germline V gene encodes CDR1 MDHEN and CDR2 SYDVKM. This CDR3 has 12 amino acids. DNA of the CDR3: TGTGCCAGCAGGTCGGGCCTGGAAAAACTGTTTTTT. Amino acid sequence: CASRSGLEKLFF.

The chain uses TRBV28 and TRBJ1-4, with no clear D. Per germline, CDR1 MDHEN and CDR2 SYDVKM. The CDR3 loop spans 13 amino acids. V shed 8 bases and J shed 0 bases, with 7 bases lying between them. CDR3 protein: CASVDATNEKLFF. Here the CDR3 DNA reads TGTGCCAGCGTGGATGCAACTAATGAAAAACTGTTTTTT.

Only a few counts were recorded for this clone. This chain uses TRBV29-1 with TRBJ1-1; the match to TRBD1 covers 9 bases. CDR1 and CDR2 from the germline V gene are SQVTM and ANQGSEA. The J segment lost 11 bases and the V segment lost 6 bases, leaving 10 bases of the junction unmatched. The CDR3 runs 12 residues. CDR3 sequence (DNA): TGCAGCGTGCCGGGACAGGGAAGGAAGGCTTTCTTT. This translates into CSVPGQGRKAFF.

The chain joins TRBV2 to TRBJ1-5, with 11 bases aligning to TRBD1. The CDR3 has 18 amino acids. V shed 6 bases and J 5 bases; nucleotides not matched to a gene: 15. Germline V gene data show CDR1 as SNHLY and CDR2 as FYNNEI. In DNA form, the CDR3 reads TGTGCCAGCAGACCGGGACAGGGGGTCTTTATTGGCGATCAGCCCCAGCATTTT. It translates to CASRPGQGVFIGDQPQHF.

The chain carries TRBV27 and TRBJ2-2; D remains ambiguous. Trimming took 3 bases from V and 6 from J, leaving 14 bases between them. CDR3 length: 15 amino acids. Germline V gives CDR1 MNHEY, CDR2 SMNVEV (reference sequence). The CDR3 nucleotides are TGTGCCAGCAGTTTTACGCGAAACCCACCCGGGGAGCTGTTTTTT. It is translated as CASSFTRNPPGELFF.

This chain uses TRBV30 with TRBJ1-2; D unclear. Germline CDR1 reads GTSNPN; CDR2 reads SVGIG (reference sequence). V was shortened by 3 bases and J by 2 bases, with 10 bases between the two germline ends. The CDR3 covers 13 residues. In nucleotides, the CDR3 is TGTGCCTGGAGCCTCGACACGAACTATGGCTACACCTTC. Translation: CAWSLDTNYGYTF.

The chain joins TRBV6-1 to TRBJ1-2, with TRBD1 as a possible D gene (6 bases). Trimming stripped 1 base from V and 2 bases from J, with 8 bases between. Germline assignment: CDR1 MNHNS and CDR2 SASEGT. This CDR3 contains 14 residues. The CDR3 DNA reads TGTGCCAGCAGTGAAGTGAGGGGGAACTATGGCTACACCTTC. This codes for CASSEVRGNYGYTF.

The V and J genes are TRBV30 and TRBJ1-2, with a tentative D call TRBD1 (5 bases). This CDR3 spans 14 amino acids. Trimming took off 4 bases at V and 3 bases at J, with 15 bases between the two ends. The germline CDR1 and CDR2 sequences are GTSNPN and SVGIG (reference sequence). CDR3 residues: CAWKWAGQDYGYTF. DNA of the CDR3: TGTGCCTGGAAATGGGCTGGACAAGACTATGGCTACACCTTC.

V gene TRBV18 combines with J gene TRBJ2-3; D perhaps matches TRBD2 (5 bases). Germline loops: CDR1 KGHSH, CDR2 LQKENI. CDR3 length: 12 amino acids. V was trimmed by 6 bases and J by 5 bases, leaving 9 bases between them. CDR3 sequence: CASSRGGDTQYF. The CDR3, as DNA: TGTGCCAGCTCTCGTGGAGGAGATACGCAGTATTTT.

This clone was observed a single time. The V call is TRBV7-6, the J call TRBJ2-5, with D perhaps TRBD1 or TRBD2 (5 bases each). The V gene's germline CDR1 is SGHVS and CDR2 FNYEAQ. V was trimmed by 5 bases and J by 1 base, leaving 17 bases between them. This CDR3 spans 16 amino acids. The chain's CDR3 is CASSARGQGGQETQYF. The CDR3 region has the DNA TGTGCCAGCAGCGCCCGGGGCCAGGGTGGCCAAGAGACCCAGTACTTC. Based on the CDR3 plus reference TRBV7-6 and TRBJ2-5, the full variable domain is GAGVSQSPRYKVTKRGQDVALRCDPISGHVSLYWYRQALGQGPEFLTYFNYEAQQDKSGLPNDRFSAERPEGSISTLTIQRTEQRDSAMYRCASSARGQGGQETQYFGPGTRLLVL.

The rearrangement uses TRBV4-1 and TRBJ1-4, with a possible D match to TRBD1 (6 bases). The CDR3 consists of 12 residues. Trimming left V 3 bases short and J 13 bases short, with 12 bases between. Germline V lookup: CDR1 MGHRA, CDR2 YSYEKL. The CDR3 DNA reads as TGCGCCAGCAGCCAGCGAACAGGGTTACTGTTTTTT. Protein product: CASSQRTGLLFF.

The CDR3 DNA follows: TGTGCCTGGAGTGGTTATGGGGCGAACTATGGCTACACCTTC. As protein: CAWSGYGANYGYTF. This chain links TRBV30 with TRBJ1-2; D is possibly TRBD1 (5 bases). V lost 1 base and J lost 2, with 11 bases in between. Germline CDR1 reads GTSNPN; CDR2 reads SVGIG (reference sequence). This CDR3 region has 14 residues.